One and the same sample provided the 2 T cell receptor beta chains below, sequenced in a study of T cells after yellow fever vaccination. TCRdb reprocessed the 5' RACE reads via MiXCR and lists one record per CDR3 protein. The sample has about 430,000 distinct CDR3 sequences, 18% seen once. The sample in question was PBMCs, obtained before the yellow fever booster vaccination. The source of these receptors is a young man who received the YFV17D yellow fever vaccine.

This chain uses TRBV12-3 or TRBV12-4 with TRBJ2-4; D remains unclear. The V end was cut by 4 bases, the J end by 0 bases, with 22 bases between. CDR3 length: 19 residues. This CDR3 is CASSSTIDPAVVAKNIQYF. The CDR3 DNA sequence: TGTGCCAGCAGTTCCACGATTGACCCAGCTGTTGTAGCCAAAAACATTCAGTACTTC.

This clonotype was counted at least ten times. The V gene is TRBV7-3, the J gene TRBJ2-2, with unresolved D. Germline lookup yields CDR1 SGHTA and CDR2 FQGTGA. The CDR3 totals 14 residues. Trimming removed 1 base from V and 2 bases from J, with 5 bases in between. CDR3 DNA sequence: TGTGCCAGCAGCTTAATTCCAAACACCGGGGAGCTGTTTTTT. Translated: CASSLIPNTGELFF.